Reported below is one TCR beta chain. The table lists this clone with a few counts. Its antigen is not yet known. The sample holds no much larger clone one base away, and base qualities are not on file. The data belong to a study of T cells in narcolepsy (dated by TCRdb to the late 2010s). Broadly, across the study: The study enrolled patients with narcolepsy type 1 or type 2 (NT1, NT2) together with healthy control donors. To look for autoreactive T cells in narcolepsy patients that target self-antigens of hypocretin neurons (hypocretin, TRIB2), the study used TCR Vbeta sequencing to follow clonotypes in blood and CSF. Overall study results and their limits: According to the report, autoreactive clonotypes were detected serially in the blood of the same patients and of different patients, but not in healthy controls. HCRT-specific and TRIB2-specific autoreactive clonotypes were highlighted in plots that compared CD4+ T cell clonotypes in CSF versus blood from the same patient. Certain blood memory CD4+ repertoires from patients and controls had no sequences that matched autoreactive T cell clones. Patients and controls had comparable numbers of sequenced blood memory CD4+ clonotypes, averaging about 37,000 and 33,000, respectively.

For TCR Vbeta sequencing, memory CD4+ T cells were sorted ex vivo from the peripheral blood of narcolepsy patients and healthy controls. The method was the immunoSEQ multiplex PCR assay. TCRdb took over this immuneACCESS table, retaining in-frame rearrangements with V and J assigned. Such tables are incomplete; in checked studies, under half of the missing clones stem from an unresolved V gene, and the remainder is unexplained. For this sample the table gives nearly 25,000 clones, of which 50% to 65% were detected only once. 9% to 15% of the sample rests with the top ten. After removal of 6 bases from V and 4 bases from J, the junction retains 15 bases not matched to a gene. CDR1 MNHEY and CDR2 SMNVEV were looked up in the germline V gene (reference sequence). Including the terminal cysteine and phenylalanine, the CDR3 comprises 16 residues. Kept here is only the CDR3 DNA, which spans 48 bases and is read in frame from base 1.

The clonotype was recovered from a human donor in good health. The rearranged chain carries TRBV27 and TRBJ2-7; a stretch of 7 junction bases matches TRBD2. Sequenced material: memory (CD45RA-) CD4+ T cells from blood. Interpreted using the paper, the cell subset or site label stands for: memory T cells sorted ex vivo from peripheral blood. The nucleotide sequence reads TGTGCCAGCAGCCCCCGAGCGGGGTTAAAGGGATACGAGCAGTACTTC. This yields the protein CASSPRAGLKGYEQYF.